These 18 T cell receptor beta chains were sequenced from one sample in a study of blood T cell repertoires in COVID-19. The assay was immunoSEQ multiplex PCR, and TCRdb's table has in-frame clones only and misses some. The table has around 120,000 clones, approximately 68% seen once. Sequenced sample: peripheral blood. The receptors were gathered from a woman aged 70-85 years with acute or convalescent COVID-19.

This clone has only a few counts. The genes are TRBV6-4 and TRBJ2-1; D perhaps matches TRBD1 (6 bases). Looked up from germline, CDR1 is MRHNA and CDR2 is SNTAGT. Trimming stripped 5 bases from V and 2 bases from J, with 16 bases between. This CDR3 is 16 amino acids long. Here the CDR3 reads CASSHRDGAPYNEQFF. In DNA form, the CDR3 reads TGTGCCAGCAGTCACAGGGATGGAGCACCCTACAATGAGCAGTTCTTC.

The chain links TRBV3-1 (or the pseudogene TRBV3-2) to TRBJ1-2; TRBD1 is a possible D gene (6 bases). Deletions cut 0 bases from V and 1 base from J, with 12 bases between. CDR3 length: 16 amino acids. The V gene's germline CDR1 is LGHDT and CDR2 YNNKEL (reference sequence). The CDR3 DNA reads as TGTGCCAGCAGCCAAGATCTTTACAGGGATAACTATGGCTACACCTTC. It is translated as CASSQDLYRDNYGYTF.

A single count supports this clone. This chain joins TRBV30 and TRBJ2-5; D is ambiguous. From germline, CDR1 is GTSNPN and CDR2 SVGIG (reference sequence). Trimming shortened V by 3 bases and J by 4 bases, and 12 bases separated the two germline ends. The CDR3 has 13 amino acids. CDR3 amino acids: CAWRGRGRETQYF. For the CDR3, the DNA is TGTGCCTGGAGGGGTAGAGGTAGAGAGACCCAGTACTTC.

V usage is TRBV7-9 and J usage is TRBJ2-1; possibly TRBD1 for D (5 bases). Germline CDR1 and CDR2: SEHNR and FQNEAQ (reference sequence). Trimming took 5 bases from V and 3 from J, leaving 14 bases between them. The CDR3 loop spans 15 amino acids. The CDR3 protein is CASSITGTYYNEQFF. CDR3 DNA sequence: TGTGCCAGCAGCATCACAGGTACCTACTACAATGAGCAGTTCTTC.

The chain recombines TRBV7-6 with TRBJ1-1; D remains ambiguous. The CDR3 extends over 11 amino acids. The V gene lost 5 bases and the J gene lost 5 bases, with 6 bases spanning the gap. Looked up from germline, CDR1 is SGHVS and CDR2 is FNYEAQ. The CDR3 loop reads CASSTGTEAFF. In nucleotides, the CDR3 is TGTGCCAGCAGCACCGGGACTGAAGCTTTCTTT. The entire variable domain, with the rest obtained from reference TRBV7-6 and TRBJ1-1, is as follows: GAGVSQSPRYKVTKRGQDVALRCDPISGHVSLYWYRQALGQGPEFLTYFNYEAQQDKSGLPNDRFSAERPEGSISTLTIQRTEQRDSAMYRCASSTGTEAFFGQGTRLTVV.

Only one count was recorded for this clone. The V call is TRBV30, the J call TRBJ1-1; 7 positions agree with TRBD1. Per the germline V gene, CDR1 is GTSNPN and CDR2 is SVGIG (reference sequence). The junction had 12 bases not matched to a gene; V was cut back by 3 bases and J by 5 bases. The CDR3 contains 15 residues. The CDR3 sequence is CAWSPYRGEWTEAFF. The CDR3 DNA reads TGTGCCTGGAGCCCATACAGGGGTGAATGGACTGAAGCTTTCTTT.

The gene calls are TRBV3-1 (or the pseudogene TRBV3-2) and TRBJ2-3, with 9 bases matching TRBD2. Germline trimming cut 4 bases from V and 0 bases from J; bases unmatched to any gene: 11. Germline V lookup: CDR1 LGHDT, CDR2 YNNKEL (reference sequence). The CDR3 covers 18 residues. The CDR3 spells CASSLGRSGRPSTDTQYF. The DNA of the CDR3 is TGTGCCAGCAGCCTGGGACGGAGCGGGAGGCCTAGCACAGATACGCAGTATTTT.

The chain carries TRBV5-1 and TRBJ2-5, with D perhaps matching TRBD2 (6 bases). Looked up from germline, CDR1 is SGHRS and CDR2 is YFSETQ. Deletions cut 7 bases from V and 0 bases from J, with 10 bases between. The CDR3 contains 13 residues. The CDR3: CASRERYQETQYF. In nucleotides, the CDR3 is TGCGCCAGCCGGGAGCGGTACCAAGAGACCCAGTACTTC.

The rearrangement uses TRBV11-2 and TRBJ2-3; D possibly corresponds to TRBD1 (5 bases). CDR1 is SGHAT, CDR2 FQNNGV, per germline. CDR3 size: 12 residues. Trimming took 4 bases from V and 7 from J, leaving 9 bases between them. The CDR3 DNA follows: TGTGCCAGCAGCTGGACACCTAATACGCAGTATTTT. Its protein product is CASSWTPNTQYF.

This clone was recorded a few times. The chain combines TRBV6-5 with TRBJ1-2; 7 nucleotides agree with TRBD1. Unmatched junction bases numbered 5, after V lost 2 bases and J lost 8 bases. Germline V gene sequence: CDR1 MNHEY, CDR2 SVGAGI. This CDR3 contains 13 residues. The CDR3 reads CASSYPTGEGYTF. The DNA for the CDR3 is TGTGCCAGCAGTTACCCTACAGGGGAAGGCTACACCTTC.

With respect to this clone: Compared with germline, one end of the junction differs, possibly owing to a read error. Here the CDR3 reads CASSEGAANYGYTF. CDR3 coding DNA: TGTGCCAGCAGCGAAGGGGCCGCTAACTATGGCTACACCTTC. V is TRBV2 and J is TRBJ1-2; a weak D match, TRBD1 (5 bases). The CDR3 contains 14 residues. The germline gives CDR1 SNHLY, CDR2 FYNNEI.

This clone was picked up a small number of times. This chain links TRBV3-1 (or the pseudogene TRBV3-2) with TRBJ1-1; D possibly corresponds to TRBD1 (5 bases). Deletions cut 3 bases from V and 3 bases from J, with 14 bases between. The length of the CDR3 is 15 residues. The germline V gene has CDR1 LGHDT and CDR2 YNNKEL (reference sequence). This chain's CDR3 is CASSQGGLRDTEAFF. CDR3 nucleotides: TGTGCCAGCAGCCAGGGGGGACTCCGGGACACTGAAGCTTTCTTT.

V usage is TRBV27 and J usage is TRBJ1-5; TRBD1 might be the D (5 bases). Trimming shortened V by 7 bases and J by 3 bases, and 7 bases separated the two germline ends. Germline assignment: CDR1 MNHEY and CDR2 SMNVEV (reference sequence). The CDR3 is 12 residues long. In DNA form, the CDR3 reads TGTGCCAGCAACAGGCCCAATCAGCCCCAGCATTTT. It encodes CASNRPNQPQHF.

The chain links TRBV7-3 to TRBJ2-1, with 7 bases that match TRBD2. The CDR3 length is 15 residues. The germline CDR1 and CDR2 sequences are SGHTA and FQGTGA. V lost 4 bases and J lost 5; bases outside the gene matches: 8. This CDR3 reads CASSSTSAKNNEQFF. The CDR3 DNA reads TGTGCCAGCAGCTCCACTAGCGCGAAAAACAATGAGCAGTTCTTC.

V usage is TRBV25-1 and J usage is TRBJ1-2; 10 bases agree with TRBD1. The CDR3 length is 18 residues. V lost 1 base and J lost 6; bases outside the gene matches: 14. Per the germline V gene, CDR1 is MGHDK and CDR2 is SYGVNS. The CDR3 region is CASSEFQAGQGKMHGYTF. CDR3 nucleotides: TGTGCCAGCAGTGAATTTCAGGCGGGACAGGGGAAGATGCATGGCTACACCTTC.

The J gene is TRBJ1-1, the V gene TRBV30; D remains unclear. CDR1 and CDR2 from the germline V gene are GTSNPN and SVGIG (reference sequence). The V end was cut by 3 bases, the J end by 1 base, with 9 bases between. The CDR3 covers 13 residues. Here the CDR3 reads CAWSAGQNTEAFF. The CDR3 DNA sequence: TGTGCCTGGAGCGCAGGCCAGAACACTGAAGCTTTCTTT.

The rearrangement uses TRBV28 and TRBJ2-7; D is undetermined. Germline V gene sequence: CDR1 MDHEN, CDR2 SYDVKM. V was shortened by 5 bases and J by 6 bases, with 11 bases between the two germline ends. The CDR3 consists of 12 residues. DNA for the CDR3: TGTGCCAGCAGTATACTAAGGTCCGAGCAGTACTTC. Residues: CASSILRSEQYF.

The rearrangement joins TRBV6-5 to TRBJ1-5; possible D gene TRBD1, 5 bases. CDR3 size: 16 residues. Germline V gene data show CDR1 as MNHEY and CDR2 as SVGAGI. The V end lost 2 bases, the J end lost 8 bases, and 19 bases lay between the germline ends. CDR3 amino acids: CASSYSMRQGGEPQHF. The DNA of the CDR3 is TGTGCCAGCAGTTACAGTATGAGGCAGGGTGGAGAGCCCCAGCATTTT.